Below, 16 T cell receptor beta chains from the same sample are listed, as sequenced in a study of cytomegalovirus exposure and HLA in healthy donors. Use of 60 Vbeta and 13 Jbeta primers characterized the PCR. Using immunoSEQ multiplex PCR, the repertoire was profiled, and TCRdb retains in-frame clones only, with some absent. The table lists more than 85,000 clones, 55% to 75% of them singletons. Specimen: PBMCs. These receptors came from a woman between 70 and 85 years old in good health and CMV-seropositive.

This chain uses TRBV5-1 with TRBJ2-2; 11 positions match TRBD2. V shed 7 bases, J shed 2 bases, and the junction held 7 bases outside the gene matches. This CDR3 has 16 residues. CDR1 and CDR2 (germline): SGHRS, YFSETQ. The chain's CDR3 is CASGRGTSGNTGELFF. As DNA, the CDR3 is TGCGCCAGCGGTCGCGGGACTAGCGGAAACACCGGGGAGCTGTTTTTT.

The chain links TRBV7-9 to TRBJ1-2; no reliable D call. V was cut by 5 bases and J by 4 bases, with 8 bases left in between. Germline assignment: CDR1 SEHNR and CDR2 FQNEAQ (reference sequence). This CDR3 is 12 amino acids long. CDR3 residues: CASSPDIYGYTF. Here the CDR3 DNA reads TGTGCCAGCAGCCCCGACATCTATGGCTACACCTTC.

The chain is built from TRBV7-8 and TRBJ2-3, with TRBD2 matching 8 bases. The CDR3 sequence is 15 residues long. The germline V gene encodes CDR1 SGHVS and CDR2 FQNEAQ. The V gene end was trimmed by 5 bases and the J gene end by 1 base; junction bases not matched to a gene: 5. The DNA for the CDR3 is TGTGCCAGCAGCCCGCAGGGACTAGGCACAGATACGCAGTATTTT. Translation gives CASSPQGLGTDTQYF.

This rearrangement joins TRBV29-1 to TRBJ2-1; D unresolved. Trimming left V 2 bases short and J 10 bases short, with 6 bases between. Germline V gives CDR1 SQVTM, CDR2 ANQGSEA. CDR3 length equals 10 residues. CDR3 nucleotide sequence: TGCAGCGTTGAATCCGGGGAGCAGTTCTTC. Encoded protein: CSVESGEQFF.

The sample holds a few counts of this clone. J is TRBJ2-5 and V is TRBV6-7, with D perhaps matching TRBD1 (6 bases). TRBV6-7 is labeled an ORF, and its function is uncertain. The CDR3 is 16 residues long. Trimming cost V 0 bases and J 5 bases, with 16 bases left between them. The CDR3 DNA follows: TGTGCCAGCAGTTACTCGAAAGGGGGTGAGGGCGAGACCCAGTACTTC. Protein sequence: CASSYSKGGEGETQYF.

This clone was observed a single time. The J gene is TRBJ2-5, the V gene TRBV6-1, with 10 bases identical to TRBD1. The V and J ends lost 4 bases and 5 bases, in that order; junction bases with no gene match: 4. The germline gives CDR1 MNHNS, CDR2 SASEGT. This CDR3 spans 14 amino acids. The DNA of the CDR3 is TGTGCCAGCAGTGGGGACAGGGGATGGGAGACCCAGTACTTC. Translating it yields CASSGDRGWETQYF.

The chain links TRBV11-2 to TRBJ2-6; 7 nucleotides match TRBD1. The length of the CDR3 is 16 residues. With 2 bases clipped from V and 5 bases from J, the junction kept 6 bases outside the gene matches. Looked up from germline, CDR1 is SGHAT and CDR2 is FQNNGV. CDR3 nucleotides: TGTGCCAGCAGCTTAAACAGGGGCGGACGGGCCAACGTCCTGACTTTC. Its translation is CASSLNRGGRANVLTF.

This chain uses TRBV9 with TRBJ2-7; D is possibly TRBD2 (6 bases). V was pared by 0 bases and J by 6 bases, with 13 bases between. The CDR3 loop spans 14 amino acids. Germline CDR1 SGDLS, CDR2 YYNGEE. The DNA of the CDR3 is TGTGCCAGCAGCGTAGGGCAGGGAGCGGGCGAGCAGTACTTC. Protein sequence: CASSVGQGAGEQYF.

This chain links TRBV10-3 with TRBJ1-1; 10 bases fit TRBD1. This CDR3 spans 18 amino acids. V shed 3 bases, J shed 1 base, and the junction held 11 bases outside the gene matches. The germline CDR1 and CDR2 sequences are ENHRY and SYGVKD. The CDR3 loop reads CAISESGTGVYGNTEAFF. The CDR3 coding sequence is TGTGCCATCAGTGAATCCGGGACAGGGGTATACGGGAACACTGAAGCTTTCTTT.

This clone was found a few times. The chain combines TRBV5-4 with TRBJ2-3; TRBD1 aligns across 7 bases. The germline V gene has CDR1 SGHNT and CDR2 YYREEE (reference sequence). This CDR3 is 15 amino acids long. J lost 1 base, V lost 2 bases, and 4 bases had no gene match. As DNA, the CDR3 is TGTGCCAGCAGCTTATACAGGGGCGGCACAGATACGCAGTATTTT. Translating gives CASSLYRGGTDTQYF.

The CDR3 loop is CASRLQGTNYGYTF. CDR3 coding DNA: TGTGCCAGTAGACTACAGGGTACTAACTATGGCTACACCTTC. This rearrangement joins TRBV19 to TRBJ1-2, with D perhaps TRBD1 (6 bases). The germline gives CDR1 LNHDA, CDR2 SQIVND (reference sequence). This CDR3 spans 14 amino acids. V lost 6 bases and J 0 bases, leaving 11 bases between the germline ends.

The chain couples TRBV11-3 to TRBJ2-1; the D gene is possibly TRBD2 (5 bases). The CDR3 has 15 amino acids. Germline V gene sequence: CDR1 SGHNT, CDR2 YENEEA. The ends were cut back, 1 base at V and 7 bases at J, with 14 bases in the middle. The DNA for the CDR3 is TGTGCCAGCAGCTTAGGAGGGCCAGTTGCAAATGAGCAGTTCTTC. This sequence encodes CASSLGGPVANEQFF.

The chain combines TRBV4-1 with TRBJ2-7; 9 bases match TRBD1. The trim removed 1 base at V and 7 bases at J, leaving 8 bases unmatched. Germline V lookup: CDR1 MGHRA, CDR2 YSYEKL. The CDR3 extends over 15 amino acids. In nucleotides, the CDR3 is TGCGCCAGCAGCCAAGCGGGGACAGGGCCGAGGGAGCAGTACTTC. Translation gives CASSQAGTGPREQYF.

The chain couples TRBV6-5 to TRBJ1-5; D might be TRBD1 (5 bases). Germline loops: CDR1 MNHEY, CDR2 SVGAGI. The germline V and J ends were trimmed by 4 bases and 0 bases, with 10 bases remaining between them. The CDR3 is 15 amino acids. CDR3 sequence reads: CASSSGFNSNQPQHF. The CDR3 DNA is TGTGCCAGCAGTTCAGGGTTTAATAGCAATCAGCCCCAGCATTTT.

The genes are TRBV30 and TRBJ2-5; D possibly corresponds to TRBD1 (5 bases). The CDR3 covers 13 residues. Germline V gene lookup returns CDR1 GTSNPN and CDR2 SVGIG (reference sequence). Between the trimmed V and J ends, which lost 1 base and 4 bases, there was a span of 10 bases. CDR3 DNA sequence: TGTGCCTGGAGTGGACAGATAGGAGAGACCCAGTACTTC. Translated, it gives CAWSGQIGETQYF.

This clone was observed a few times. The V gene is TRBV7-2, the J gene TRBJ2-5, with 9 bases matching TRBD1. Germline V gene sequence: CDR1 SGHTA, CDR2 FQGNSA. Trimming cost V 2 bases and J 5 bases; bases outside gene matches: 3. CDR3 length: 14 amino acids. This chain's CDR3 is CASSLRDRAETQYF. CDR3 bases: TGTGCCAGCAGCTTAAGGGACAGGGCGGAGACCCAGTACTTC.